Listed here is a single T cell receptor (beta chain). Recently diagnosed hyperthyroidism of less than 2 months' duration affected patients aged 18 to 65. Amplification of TCR beta CDR3 regions was performed using RNA transcripts as template. TCR CDR3 underwent first-round RT-PCR with the HTBI primer set. TCRdb fed the multiplex PCR reads into MiXCR, producing one record per CDR3 protein. In the table there are 550,000 to 800,000 distinct CDR3 sequences, over 15% of which are singletons. The data were obtained in a study of T cells in Graves' hyperthyroidism and ophthalmopathy. The V end lost 2 bases, the J end lost 0 bases, and 14 bases lay between the germline ends. The CDR3 has 17 residues. The germline CDR1 and CDR2 sequences are ENHRY and SYGVKD.

This TCR was recovered from a man aged 18 to 30 with Graves' hyperthyroidism. The chain couples TRBV10-3 to TRBJ2-1; possibly TRBD2 for D (5 bases). The sample comprised blood. CDR3 nucleotides: TGTGCCATCAGTGAGATCGAGGGCCCTAGCTCCTACAATGAGCAGTTCTTC. Its protein is CAISEIEGPSSYNEQFF.